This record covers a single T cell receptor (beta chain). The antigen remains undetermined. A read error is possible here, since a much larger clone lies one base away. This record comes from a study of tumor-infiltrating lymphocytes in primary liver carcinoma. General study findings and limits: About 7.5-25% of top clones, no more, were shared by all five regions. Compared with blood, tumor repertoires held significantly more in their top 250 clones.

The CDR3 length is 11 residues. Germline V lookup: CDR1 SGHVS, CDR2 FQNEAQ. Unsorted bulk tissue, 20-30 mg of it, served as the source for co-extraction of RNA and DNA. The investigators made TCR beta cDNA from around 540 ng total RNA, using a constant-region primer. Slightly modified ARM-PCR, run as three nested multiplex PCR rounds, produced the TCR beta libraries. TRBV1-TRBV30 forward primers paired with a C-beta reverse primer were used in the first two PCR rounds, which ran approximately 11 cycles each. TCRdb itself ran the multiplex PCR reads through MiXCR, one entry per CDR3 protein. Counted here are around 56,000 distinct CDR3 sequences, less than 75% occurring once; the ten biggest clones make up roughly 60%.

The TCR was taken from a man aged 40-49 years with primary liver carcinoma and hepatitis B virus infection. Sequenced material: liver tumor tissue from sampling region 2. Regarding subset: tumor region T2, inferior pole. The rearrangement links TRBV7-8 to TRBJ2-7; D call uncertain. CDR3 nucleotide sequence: TGTGCCGGCAGCTTATCCTACGAGCAGTACTTC. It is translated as CAGSLSYEQYF.